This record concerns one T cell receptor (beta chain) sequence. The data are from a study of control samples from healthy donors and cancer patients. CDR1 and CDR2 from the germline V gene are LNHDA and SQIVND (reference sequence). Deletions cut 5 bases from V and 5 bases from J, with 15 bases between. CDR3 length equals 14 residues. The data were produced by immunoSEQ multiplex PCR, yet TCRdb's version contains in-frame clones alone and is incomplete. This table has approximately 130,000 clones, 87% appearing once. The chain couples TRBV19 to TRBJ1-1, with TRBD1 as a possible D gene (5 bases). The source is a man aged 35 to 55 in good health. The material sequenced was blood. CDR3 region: CASSARVDGTEAFF. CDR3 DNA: TGTGCCAGTAGTGCCAGGGTGGATGGTACTGAAGCTTTCTTT.